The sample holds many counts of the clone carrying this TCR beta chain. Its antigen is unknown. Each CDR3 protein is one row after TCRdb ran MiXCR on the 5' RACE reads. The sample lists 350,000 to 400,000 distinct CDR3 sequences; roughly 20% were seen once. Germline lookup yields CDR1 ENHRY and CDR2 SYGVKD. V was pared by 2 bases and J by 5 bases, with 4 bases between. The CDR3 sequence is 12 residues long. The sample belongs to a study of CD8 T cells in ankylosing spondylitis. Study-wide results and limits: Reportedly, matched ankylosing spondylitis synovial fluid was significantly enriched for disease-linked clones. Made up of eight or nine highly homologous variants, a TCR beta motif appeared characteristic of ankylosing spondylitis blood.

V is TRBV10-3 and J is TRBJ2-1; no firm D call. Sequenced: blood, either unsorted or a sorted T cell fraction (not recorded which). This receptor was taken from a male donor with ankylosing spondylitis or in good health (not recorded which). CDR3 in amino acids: CAISEGNNEQFF. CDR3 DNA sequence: TGTGCCATCAGTGAGGGTAACAATGAGCAGTTCTTC.